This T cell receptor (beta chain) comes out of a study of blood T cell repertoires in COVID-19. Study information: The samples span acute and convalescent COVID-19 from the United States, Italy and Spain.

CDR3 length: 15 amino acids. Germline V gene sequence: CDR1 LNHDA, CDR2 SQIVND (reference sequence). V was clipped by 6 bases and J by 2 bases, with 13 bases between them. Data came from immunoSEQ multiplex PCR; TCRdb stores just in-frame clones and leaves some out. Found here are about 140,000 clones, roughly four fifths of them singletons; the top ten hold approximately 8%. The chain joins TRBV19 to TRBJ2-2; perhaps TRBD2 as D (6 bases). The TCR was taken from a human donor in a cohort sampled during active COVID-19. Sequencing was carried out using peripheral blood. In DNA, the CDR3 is TGTGCCAGTAGCACTCCGGGGGATAACACCGGGGAGCTGTTTTTT. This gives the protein CASSTPGDNTGELFF.